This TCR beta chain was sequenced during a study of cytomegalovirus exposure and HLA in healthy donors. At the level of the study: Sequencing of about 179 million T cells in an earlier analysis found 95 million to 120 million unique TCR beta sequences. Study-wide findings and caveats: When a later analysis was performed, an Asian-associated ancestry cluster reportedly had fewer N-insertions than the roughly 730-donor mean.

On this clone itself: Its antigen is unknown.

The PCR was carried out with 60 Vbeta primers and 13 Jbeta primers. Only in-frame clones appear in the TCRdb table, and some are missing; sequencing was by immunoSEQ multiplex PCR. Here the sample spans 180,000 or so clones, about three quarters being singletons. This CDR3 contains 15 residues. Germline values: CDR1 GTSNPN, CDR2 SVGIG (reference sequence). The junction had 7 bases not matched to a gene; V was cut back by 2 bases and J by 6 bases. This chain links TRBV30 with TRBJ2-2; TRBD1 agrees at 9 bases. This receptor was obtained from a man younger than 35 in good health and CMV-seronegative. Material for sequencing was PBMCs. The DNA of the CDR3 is TGTGCCTGGAGTCGCGGGACAGGGTTCGCCGGGGAGCTGTTTTTT. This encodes CAWSRGTGFAGELFF. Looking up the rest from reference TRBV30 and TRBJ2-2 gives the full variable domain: SQTIHQWPATLVQPVGSPLSLECTVEGTSNPNLYWYRQAAGRGLQLLFYSVGIGQISSEVPQNLSASRPQDRQFILSSKKLLLSDSGFYLCAWSRGTGFAGELFFGEGSRLTVL.